This TCR beta chain emerged from a study of shared clonotypes between healthy human individuals. Notes on the study in general: Naive CD4 clonotype sharing across a handful of donors was about 5%.

The naive CD8 fraction comprised CD45RO-negative cells positively selected for CCR7 and excluded terminally differentiated effector memory CD45RA+ cells. To note about this clone: Its specificity is unknown.

Germline V CDR1 and CDR2: SGHDT, YYEEEE. The CDR3 has 14 residues. V shed 3 bases and J shed 3 bases, with 12 bases lying between them. TCRdb's copy holds only in-frame clones and misses some; the assay was immunoSEQ multiplex PCR. This sample has about 1,800,000 clones; approximately 94% occur once, and the top ten carry roughly 1.2%. This TCR was sampled from a man in his late teens or twenties in good health. The chain links TRBV5-6 to TRBJ2-5; no clear D. Source material: naive CD8+ T cells sorted from blood. CDR3 DNA: TGTGCCAGCAGCTACCCAGTCTGGGAAGAGACCCAGTACTTC. This gives the protein CASSYPVWEETQYF.